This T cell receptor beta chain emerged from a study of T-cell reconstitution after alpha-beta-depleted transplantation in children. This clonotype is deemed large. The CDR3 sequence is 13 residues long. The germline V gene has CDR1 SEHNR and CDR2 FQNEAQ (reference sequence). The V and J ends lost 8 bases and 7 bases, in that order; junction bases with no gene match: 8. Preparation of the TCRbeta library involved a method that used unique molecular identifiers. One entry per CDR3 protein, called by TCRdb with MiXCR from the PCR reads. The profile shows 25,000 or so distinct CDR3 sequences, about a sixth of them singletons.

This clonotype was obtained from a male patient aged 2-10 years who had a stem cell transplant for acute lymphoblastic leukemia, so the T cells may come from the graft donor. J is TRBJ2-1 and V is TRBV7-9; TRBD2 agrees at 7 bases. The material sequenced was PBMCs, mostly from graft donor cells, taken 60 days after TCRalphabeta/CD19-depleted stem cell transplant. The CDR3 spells CASFRGDANEQFF. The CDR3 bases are TGTGCCAGCTTTCGGGGGGACGCGAATGAGCAGTTCTTC.